This T cell receptor beta chain was sequenced during a study of human T cells and chemical hapten exposure. Study-level results: Expanded TCRs showed more large CDR3 clusters than pre-sensitization or healthy control sets.

The CDR3 runs 12 residues. V dropped 8 bases and J dropped 5 bases, with 12 bases sitting between them. In germline, CDR1 is LGHDT, CDR2 YNNKEL (reference sequence). TCRdb passed the RACE reads through MiXCR, listing each CDR3 protein once. Of roughly 38,000 distinct CDR3 sequences in the sample, 9.5% to 15% were seen once. Time point given: pre-sensitization, week 0. The treatment denotes: therapeutic diphenylcyclopropenone sensitization with weekly scalp DPC. The drawing of blood occurred before each patch test was applied. In the case of this clonotype: Its antigen is not known.

The source was whole blood, collected in connection with sensitization to the hapten diphenylcyclopropenone (DPC). V is TRBV3-1 and J is TRBJ2-5; TRBD2 might be the D (7 bases). The sequence was collected from a woman under 40 with alopecia areata. Some clones in this sample may be carry-over from other donors' samples. CDR3 sequence reads: CASSRGGETQYF. Here the CDR3 DNA reads TGTGCCAGCTCGAGGGGGGGCGAGACCCAGTACTTC.